This passage covers 26 T cell receptor beta chains from one sample sequenced in a study of vaccination and CD4 T cells after COVID-19. At the Johns Hopkins FTIC core, DNA taken from cultured CD4+ T cells was sequenced by way of the Oncomine TCR Beta short-read assay. Using its own MiXCR run on the PCR reads, TCRdb lists one record per CDR3 protein. Among 8,500 to 9,000 distinct CDR3 sequences, nearly 50% were seen once, and the ten largest hold approximately 8.5%. Their cognate antigens are unknown. Treatment given: roughly 10-day PBMC culture with coronavirus spike peptide pools or control peptides (ViraFEST assay). Sequenced sample: CD4+ T cells from blood, cultured in vitro. The receptors derive from a human donor who had recovered from COVID-19.

In nucleotides, the CDR3 is TGTGCCAGTAGTATACTGGCATCTGGAAACACCATATATTTT. The encoded protein is CASSILASGNTIYF. V gene TRBV19 combines with J gene TRBJ1-3, with D unclear. Germline V gene data show CDR1 as LNHDA and CDR2 as SQIVND (reference sequence). The CDR3 covers 14 residues. V gave up 2 bases and J gave up 1 base, with 6 bases separating them.

V gene TRBV19 combines with J gene TRBJ1-2, with 7 positions matching TRBD1. The CDR3 totals 17 residues. From germline, CDR1 is LNHDA and CDR2 SQIVND (reference sequence). V was clipped by 0 bases and J by 4 bases; unmatched bases: 11. The CDR3 DNA reads as TGTGCCAGTAGTATAGATCACGGCAGGGGGGCTGTCTATGGCTACACCTTC. As protein: CASSIDHGRGAVYGYTF.

The V gene is TRBV6-1, the J gene TRBJ1-6, with D uncertain. V lost 10 bases to trimming and J lost 3 bases, with 16 bases between them. In germline, CDR1 is MNHNS, CDR2 SASEGT. The CDR3 is 15 residues long. The CDR3 DNA reads as TGTGCCATCTTCCGCGCCGGGATCTATAATTCACCCCTCCACTTT. Encoded protein: CAIFRAGIYNSPLHF.

V is TRBV20-1 and J is TRBJ2-3; no clear D gene. This CDR3 comprises 14 residues. Trimming took off 5 bases at V and 0 bases at J, with 12 bases between the two ends. CDR1 and CDR2 (germline): DFQATT, SNEGSKA (reference sequence). CDR3 protein: CSALGGTSTDTQYF. The CDR3, as DNA: TGCAGTGCTCTTGGCGGCACTAGCACAGATACGCAGTATTTT.

In its sample, this clonotype was seen a few times. The CDR3 reads CASSLTQGVYEQYF. CDR3 DNA: TGTGCCAGCTCGCTTACACAGGGGGTCTACGAGCAGTACTTC. V and J are TRBV7-2 and TRBJ2-7, with 8 bases matching TRBD1. Per germline, CDR1 SGHTA and CDR2 FQGNSA. The length of the CDR3 is 14 residues. V was clipped by 8 bases and J by 3 bases; unmatched bases: 9. The variable domain in full, completed from reference TRBV7-2 and TRBJ2-7, reads GAGVSQSPSNKVTEKGKDVELRCDPISGHTALYWYRQSLGQGLEFLIYFQGNSAPDKSGLPSDRFSAERTGGSVSTLTIQRTQQEDSAVYLCASSLTQGVYEQYFGPGTRLTVT.

This clonotype was seen a few times. This rearrangement joins TRBV6-1 to TRBJ2-3; a weak D match, TRBD2 (6 bases). V lost 6 bases and J 5 bases, leaving 12 bases between the germline ends. The CDR3 runs to 13 residues. Germline values: CDR1 MNHNS, CDR2 SASEGT. The CDR3 reads CASSRDSVDTQYF. CDR3 DNA: TGTGCCAGCAGCAGGGACTCCGTAGATACGCAGTATTTT.

This clonotype has only a few counts. This chain connects TRBV20-1 to TRBJ2-5; D remains unclear. V was trimmed by 0 bases and J by 2 bases, leaving 13 bases between them. The CDR3 runs to 15 residues. Per the germline V gene, CDR1 is DFQATT and CDR2 is SNEGSKA (reference sequence). CDR3 protein: CSAREPEETQETQYF. The CDR3 region has the DNA TGCAGTGCTAGAGAGCCTGAAGAGACTCAAGAGACCCAGTACTTC.

The V gene is TRBV4-2, the J gene TRBJ2-7; D might be TRBD2 (6 bases). Between the trimmed V and J ends, which lost 4 bases and 2 bases, there was a span of 15 bases. The CDR3 has 15 amino acids. Germline V gives CDR1 LGHNA, CDR2 YNFKEQ. CDR3 nucleotide sequence: TGTGCCAGCAGCCGCAGACTAGTGGAGACCTACGAGCAGTACTTC. It translates to CASSRRLVETYEQYF.

This clonotype showed up just a few times. The rearrangement uses TRBV24-1 and TRBJ2-2; possibly TRBD1 or TRBD2 for D (5 bases each). The length of the CDR3 is 16 residues. In germline, CDR1 is KGHDR, CDR2 SFDVKD. V dropped 1 base and J dropped 2 bases, with 10 bases sitting between them. The CDR3 loop is CATSDFGGANTGELFF. The DNA for the CDR3 is TGTGCCACCAGTGATTTTGGGGGAGCCAACACCGGGGAGCTGTTTTTT.

The rearrangement uses TRBV6-1 and TRBJ1-5; weak D call: TRBD1 (5 bases). CDR3 length equals 15 residues. CDR1 MNHNS and CDR2 SASEGT come from the germline V gene. The V end was cut by 5 bases, the J end by 4 bases, with 15 bases between. The CDR3 reads CASSLGAGPNQPQHF. CDR3 nucleotide sequence: TGTGCCAGCAGTCTTGGCGCAGGGCCAAATCAGCCCCAGCATTTT.

V gene TRBV19 combines with J gene TRBJ1-5, with 7 bases aligning to TRBD1. Losses at the gene ends were 6 bases for V and 3 bases for J; bases not matched to a gene: 5. The CDR3 length is 14 residues. Per the germline V gene, CDR1 is LNHDA and CDR2 is SQIVND (reference sequence). This chain's CDR3 is CASRATGFNQPQHF. The CDR3, as DNA: TGTGCCAGTAGGGCGACAGGGTTCAATCAGCCCCAGCATTTT. The full variable domain, its missing parts supplied by reference TRBV19 and TRBJ1-5, is DGGITQSPKYLFRKEGQNVTLSCEQNLNHDAMYWYRQDPGQGLRLIYYSQIVNDFQKGDIAEGYSVSREKKESFPLTVTSAQKNPTAFYLCASRATGFNQPQHFGDGTRLSIL.

Only a few counts were recorded for this clonotype. The chain couples TRBV10-3 to TRBJ1-5; possibly TRBD1 for D (6 bases). Trimming took 6 bases from V and 4 from J, leaving 13 bases between them. This CDR3 is 14 amino acids long. Germline lookup yields CDR1 ENHRY and CDR2 SYGVKD. The CDR3 nucleotides read TGTGCCATCAGCTTGGACAGAGCAAATCAGCCCCAGCATTTT. Translated: CAISLDRANQPQHF.

This clonotype was observed a few times. The gene calls are TRBV6-1 and TRBJ1-5; D remains unclear. With 6 bases removed from V and 7 bases from J, the gap between germline ends came to 13 bases. Germline assignment: CDR1 MNHNS and CDR2 SASEGT. This CDR3 contains 13 residues. CDR3 coding DNA: TGTGCCAGCAGAAAAAGGGAGGGCCAGCCCCAGCATTTT. Amino acid sequence: CASRKREGQPQHF.

V usage is TRBV6-5 and J usage is TRBJ2-1; 8 bases map to TRBD2. Trimming took 3 bases from V and 6 from J; bases not matched to a gene: 7. CDR3 length: 15 amino acids. Germline V gives CDR1 MNHEY, CDR2 SVGAGI. For the CDR3, the DNA is TGTGCCAGCAGTTATTGGGGTCGGGAGGGCAATGAGCAGTTCTTC. Protein: CASSYWGREGNEQFF.

This clonotype was found a few times. The rearrangement links TRBV18 to TRBJ2-5; 7 bases fit TRBD2. The CDR3 consists of 17 residues. Per germline, CDR1 KGHSH and CDR2 LQKENI. V dropped 4 bases and J dropped 1; count of bases not matched to a gene: 12. CDR3: CASSQESLAVFQETQYF. CDR3 nucleotide sequence: TGTGCCAGCTCACAGGAGAGCCTAGCGGTCTTCCAAGAGACCCAGTACTTC.

The rearrangement links TRBV23-1 to TRBJ1-1; 7 bases match TRBD1. TRBV23-1 is reported as an ORF; its role is uncertain. This CDR3 has 15 residues. V lost 6 bases to trimming and J lost 1 base; unmatched junction nucleotides: 8. The CDR3 loop is CASREIRDRNTEAFF. CDR3 nucleotides: TGCGCCAGCAGGGAAATCCGGGACAGGAACACTGAAGCTTTCTTT.

By share, this clonotype counts as large. This chain uses TRBV19 with TRBJ1-5, with 11 bases lining up with TRBD1. This CDR3 spans 15 amino acids. CDR1 and CDR2 from the germline V gene are LNHDA and SQIVND (reference sequence). V dropped 7 bases and J dropped 2; count of bases not matched to a gene: 4. CDR3 sequence (DNA): TGTGCCAGTAAAGGACAGGGGGCCGGCAATCAGCCCCAGCATTTT. Protein product: CASKGQGAGNQPQHF.

This clonotype was detected only once. The rearrangement joins TRBV4-1 to TRBJ2-5; 10 positions agree with TRBD1. Per the germline V gene, CDR1 is MGHRA and CDR2 is YSYEKL. V dropped 3 bases and J dropped 2; count of bases not matched to a gene: 12. The CDR3 loop spans 18 amino acids. CDR3 sequence (DNA): TGCGCCAGCAGCCACCCAAAACGGGACAGGGGAGCGCAAGAGACCCAGTACTTC. This translates into CASSHPKRDRGAQETQYF.

This clonotype was detected a few times. The V and J genes are TRBV30 and TRBJ1-5; 12 positions match TRBD1. Germline assignment: CDR1 GTSNPN and CDR2 SVGIG (reference sequence). Losses at the gene ends were 3 bases for V and 7 bases for J; bases not matched to a gene: 7. The CDR3 covers 15 residues. CDR3 DNA sequence: TGTGCCTGGAGCACCGGGACAGGGGGCGGACAGCCCCAGCATTTT. It yields the protein CAWSTGTGGGQPQHF.

There are a few counts of this clonotype. This chain uses TRBV19 with TRBJ1-6; D unresolved. Per the germline V gene, CDR1 is LNHDA and CDR2 is SQIVND (reference sequence). Trimming stripped 5 bases from V and 7 bases from J, with 6 bases between. The CDR3 covers 12 residues. The CDR3 DNA reads as TGTGCCAGTAGTCACCGCAATTCACCCCTCCACTTT. Residues: CASSHRNSPLHF.

This chain connects TRBV27 to TRBJ2-1, with 7 bases matching TRBD1. Germline lookup yields CDR1 MNHEY and CDR2 SMNVEV (reference sequence). J gave up 10 bases and V 6 bases, and 6 bases lay outside the gene matches. The CDR3 covers 12 residues. The CDR3 DNA reads as TGTGCCAGCAGCCAGGGGGTCGGAGAGCAGTTCTTC. Encoded protein: CASSQGVGEQFF.

J is TRBJ1-2 and V is TRBV10-3; 11 bases align to TRBD1. The ends lost 2 bases at V and 6 bases at J; junction bases unmatched: 11. The CDR3 covers 17 residues. Germline V gene data show CDR1 as ENHRY and CDR2 as SYGVKD. In DNA, the CDR3 is TGTGCCATCAGTGAGGAGGGGGACAGGGGGTCTAGGAATGGCTACACCTTC. Translated, it gives CAISEEGDRGSRNGYTF.

This clonotype was observed a handful of times. The chain carries TRBV6-1 and TRBJ1-2; TRBD1 agrees at 7 bases. Germline CDR1 reads MNHNS; CDR2 reads SASEGT. After removal of 9 bases from V and 5 bases from J, the junction contained 6 bases not matched to a gene. The CDR3 extends over 12 amino acids. The CDR3, as DNA: TGTGCCAGTTCAACAGGGGTGTATGGCTACACCTTC. It codes for CASSTGVYGYTF.

V usage is TRBV20-1 and J usage is TRBJ1-2; TRBD1 is a possible D gene (5 bases). The CDR3 is made up of 12 amino acids. In germline, CDR1 is DFQATT, CDR2 SNEGSKA (reference sequence). Trimming cost V 6 bases and J 8 bases, with 16 bases left between them. CDR3 DNA: TGCAGTGCCATAGAGGGGATGAGAGGCTACACCTTC. As protein: CSAIEGMRGYTF.

This clonotype was detected only once. V gene TRBV11-2 combines with J gene TRBJ1-1, with a tentative D call TRBD1 (5 bases). V was pared by 3 bases and J by 5 bases, with 13 bases between. Germline V CDR1 and CDR2: SGHAT, FQNNGV. The CDR3 contains 14 residues. The CDR3: CASSLAAGRTEAFF. In nucleotides, the CDR3 is TGTGCCAGCAGCTTGGCGGCAGGGAGGACTGAAGCTTTCTTT. The full variable domain, with the rest looked up from reference TRBV11-2 and TRBJ1-1, is EAGVAQSPRYKIIEKRQSVAFWCNPISGHATLYWYQQILGQGPKLLIQFQNNGVVDDSQLPKDRFSAERLKGVDSTLKIQPAKLEDSAVYLCASSLAAGRTEAFFGQGTRLTVV.

This clonotype was observed a few times. The V and J genes are TRBV7-9 and TRBJ2-7; D might be TRBD2 (7 bases). Per germline, CDR1 SEHNR and CDR2 FQNEAQ (reference sequence). The CDR3 runs 13 residues. V shed 6 bases and J shed 4 bases, with 13 bases lying between them. DNA of the CDR3: TGTGCCAGCAGACGGGGGGCTGGATACGAGCAGTACTTC. Translated, it gives CASRRGAGYEQYF.